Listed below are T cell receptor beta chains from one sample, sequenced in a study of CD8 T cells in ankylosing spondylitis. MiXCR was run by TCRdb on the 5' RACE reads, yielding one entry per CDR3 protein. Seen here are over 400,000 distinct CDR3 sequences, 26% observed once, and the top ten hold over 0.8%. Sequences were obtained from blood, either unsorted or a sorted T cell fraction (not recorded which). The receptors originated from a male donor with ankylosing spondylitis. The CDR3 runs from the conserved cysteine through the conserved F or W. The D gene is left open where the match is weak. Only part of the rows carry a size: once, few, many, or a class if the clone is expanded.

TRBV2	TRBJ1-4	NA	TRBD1	TGTGCCAGCAATAACCGGGACAGGGATGAAAAACTGTTTTTT	CASNNRDRDEKLFF
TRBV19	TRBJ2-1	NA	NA	TGTGCCAGTAGTACACTATTGAATGAGCAGTTCTTC	CASSTLLNEQFF
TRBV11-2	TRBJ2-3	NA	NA	TGTGCCAGCAGCCCAAGAGAGGGGAGCACAGATACGCAGTATTTT	CASSPREGSTDTQYF
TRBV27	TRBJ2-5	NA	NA	TGTGCCAGCAGTTTAAATTGGAAGAACCAAGAGACCCAGTACTTC	CASSLNWKNQETQYF
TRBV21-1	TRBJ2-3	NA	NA	TGTGCCAGCAGCGCGCCGGGACTAGCGGGAGCAGATACGCAGTATTTT	CASSAPGLAGADTQYF
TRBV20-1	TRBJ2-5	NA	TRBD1	TGCAGTGCTGGGACAGGGGCGTCTAGGGAGACCCAGTACTTC	CSAGTGASRETQYF
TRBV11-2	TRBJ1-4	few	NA	TGTGCCAGCAGCTTAACGGTGGCAGGGACTGAAAAACTGTTTTTT	CASSLTVAGTEKLFF
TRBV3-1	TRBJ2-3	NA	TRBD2	TGTGCCAGCAGCCAAATGAGGACTAGCGGGATGGATACGCAGTATTTT	CASSQMRTSGMDTQYF
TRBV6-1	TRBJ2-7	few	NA	TGTGCCAGCAGGATGGCAGTCCTCATCTACGAGCAGTACTTC	CASRMAVLIYEQYF
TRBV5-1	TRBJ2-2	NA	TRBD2	TGCGCCAGCAGCTCGGGAGGATCAACCGGGGAGCTGTTTTTT	CASSSGGSTGELFF
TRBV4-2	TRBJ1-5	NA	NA	TGTGCCAGCAGCCTCCTAGAGGAAGGCAATCAGCCCCAGCATTTT	CASSLLEEGNQPQHF
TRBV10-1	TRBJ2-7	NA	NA	TGCGCCAGCAGCCATTTAACGGAGGTGCTCGAGCAGTACTTC	CASSHLTEVLEQYF
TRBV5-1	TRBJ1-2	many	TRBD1	TGCGCCAGCAGCTTGACAGGGGGAGGCTATGGCTACACCTTC	CASSLTGGGYGYTF
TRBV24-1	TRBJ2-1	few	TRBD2	TGTGCCACCAGTGAAACCGGGACTAGCTCCTACAATGAGCAGTTCTTC	CATSETGTSSYNEQFF
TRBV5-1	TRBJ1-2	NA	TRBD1	TGCGCCACTGGCCAGGGGGTCAACTATGGCTACACCTTC	CATGQGVNYGYTF
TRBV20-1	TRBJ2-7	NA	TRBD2	TGCAGTGCTAGCTTAGCGGGTGGGGCTTACGAGCAGTACTTC	CSASLAGGAYEQYF
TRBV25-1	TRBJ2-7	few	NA	TGTGCCAGCAGTCATACCCCCTACGAGCAGTACTTC	CASSHTPYEQYF
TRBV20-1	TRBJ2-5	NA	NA	TGCAGTGCTAGAAAAGGACCCCCGGGAGAGACCCAGTACTTC	CSARKGPPGETQYF
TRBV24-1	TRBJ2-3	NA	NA	TGTGCCACCAGTGAACCGATTAGCGGAGCCAGCACAGATACGCAGTATTTT	CATSEPISGASTDTQYF
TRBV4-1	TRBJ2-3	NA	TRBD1	TGCGCCAGCAGCCGCCTAGGGGTGCAGGGGGCGGTAGGGACAGATACGCAGTATTTT	CASSRLGVQGAVGTDTQYF
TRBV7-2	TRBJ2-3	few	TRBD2	TGTGCCAGCAGCTTAGGCGGGAGCGTCACAGATACGCAGTATTTT	CASSLGGSVTDTQYF
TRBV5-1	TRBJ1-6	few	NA	TGCGCCAGCGGAATCGGTGATCGCCATAATTCACCCCTCCACTTT	CASGIGDRHNSPLHF
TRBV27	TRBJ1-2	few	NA	TGTGCCAGCAGTCCACGACAGGTTAACTATGGCTACACCTTC	CASSPRQVNYGYTF